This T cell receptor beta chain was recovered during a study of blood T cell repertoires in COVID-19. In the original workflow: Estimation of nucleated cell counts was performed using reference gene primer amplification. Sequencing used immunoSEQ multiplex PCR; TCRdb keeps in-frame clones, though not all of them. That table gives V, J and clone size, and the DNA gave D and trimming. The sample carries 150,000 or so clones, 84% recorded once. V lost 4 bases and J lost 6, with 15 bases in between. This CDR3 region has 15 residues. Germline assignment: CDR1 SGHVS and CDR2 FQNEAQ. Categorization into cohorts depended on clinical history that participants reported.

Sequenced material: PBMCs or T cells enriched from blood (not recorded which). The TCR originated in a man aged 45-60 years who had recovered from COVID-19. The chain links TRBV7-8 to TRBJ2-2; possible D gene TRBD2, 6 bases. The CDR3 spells CASSWRAKAPGELFF. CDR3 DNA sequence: TGTGCCAGCAGCTGGAGGGCCAAGGCTCCCGGGGAGCTGTTTTTT. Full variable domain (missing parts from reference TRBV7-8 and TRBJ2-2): GAGVSQSPRYKVAKRGQDVALRCDPISGHVSLFWYQQALGQGPEFLTYFQNEAQLDKSGLPSDRFFAERPEGSVSTLKIQRTQQEDSAVYLCASSWRAKAPGELFFGEGSRLTVL.